This T cell receptor beta chain originates from a study of regulatory T cells in long-lasting Graves disease. Study-level information: Newly diagnosed Graves' patients had taken antithyroid drugs under 3 months. Whole-study results and caveats: A limited number of samples was an acknowledged limitation. Persistent disease exhibited a predilection for TRBV28, TRBJ1-2 and TRBJ2-5.

Per germline, CDR1 SGHRS and CDR2 YFSETQ. The CDR3 runs 14 residues. V was pared by 7 bases and J by 10 bases, with 13 bases of the junction left unmatched. In the case of this clonotype: Its antigen is not known. Given a much more abundant clone one base away, this may be a read error.

This sample's time point: newly diagnosed GD, antithyroid drugs for less than 3 months. RNA isolated from PBMCs was used to make the TCR library. Combining iRepertoire HTBI primers with Arm-PCR of CDR3 regions, the authors built TCR beta libraries. In the authors' workflow: Throughout the samples, researchers identified some 57 TRBV and approximately 14 TRBJ segments. In TCRdb, the multiplex PCR reads were re-called with MiXCR into one record per CDR3 protein. TCRdb, not the original authors, processed these V and J calls. The sample has approximately 350,000 distinct CDR3 sequences, over 15% seen once. The sample was also reused in another study, on T cells in Graves' hyperthyroidism and ophthalmopathy.

Source: peripheral blood mononuclear cells (PBMCs), taken at new diagnosis, from a patient treated with antithyroid drugs. This clonotype originated in a man aged 40-50 years with Graves disease. The rearrangement joins TRBV5-1 to TRBJ2-1, with 8 bases matching TRBD1. The CDR3 loop is CASAAGQGAHEQFF. CDR3 nucleotides: TGCGCCAGCGCGGCGGGGCAGGGGGCTCACGAGCAGTTCTTC. Full variable domain (rest looked up from reference TRBV5-1 and TRBJ2-1): KAGVTQTPRYLIKTRGQQVTLSCSPISGHRSVSWYQQTPGQGLQFLFEYFSETQRNKGNFPGRFSGRQFSNSRSEMNVSTLELGDSALYLCASAAGQGAHEQFFGPGTRLTVL.